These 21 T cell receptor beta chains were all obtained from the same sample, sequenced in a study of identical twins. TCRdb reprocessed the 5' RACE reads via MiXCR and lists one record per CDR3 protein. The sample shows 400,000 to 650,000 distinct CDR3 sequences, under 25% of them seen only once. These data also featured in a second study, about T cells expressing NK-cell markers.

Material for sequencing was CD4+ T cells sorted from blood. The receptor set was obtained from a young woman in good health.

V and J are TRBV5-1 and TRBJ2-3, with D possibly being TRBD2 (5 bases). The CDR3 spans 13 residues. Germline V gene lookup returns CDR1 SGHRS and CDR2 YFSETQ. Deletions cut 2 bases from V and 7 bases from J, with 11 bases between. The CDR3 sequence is CASSFSTGNTQYF. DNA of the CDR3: TGCGCCAGCAGCTTCTCTACCGGGAATACGCAGTATTTT.

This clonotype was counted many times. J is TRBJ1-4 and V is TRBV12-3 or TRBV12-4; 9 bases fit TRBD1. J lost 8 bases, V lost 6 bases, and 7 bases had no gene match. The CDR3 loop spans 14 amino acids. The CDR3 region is CASSRDRAMEKLFF. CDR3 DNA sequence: TGTGCCAGCAGCCGGGACAGGGCGATGGAAAAACTGTTTTTT.

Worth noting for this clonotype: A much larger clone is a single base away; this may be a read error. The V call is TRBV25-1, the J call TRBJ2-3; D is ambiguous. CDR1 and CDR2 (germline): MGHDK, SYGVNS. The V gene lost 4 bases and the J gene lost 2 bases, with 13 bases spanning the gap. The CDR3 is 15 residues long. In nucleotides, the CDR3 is TGTGCCAGCAGTGGAATCTCGATCTTCACAGATACGCAGTATTTT. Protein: CASSGISIFTDTQYF.

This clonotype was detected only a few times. CDR3 protein: CSARDSTGRTEAFF. DNA of the CDR3: TGCAGTGCTAGAGATAGCACAGGGAGGACTGAAGCTTTCTTT. The rearrangement links TRBV20-1 to TRBJ1-1; D is possibly TRBD1 (6 bases). The CDR3 runs to 14 residues. Germline assignment: CDR1 DFQATT and CDR2 SNEGSKA (reference sequence). V was trimmed by 0 bases and J by 5 bases, leaving 13 bases between them.

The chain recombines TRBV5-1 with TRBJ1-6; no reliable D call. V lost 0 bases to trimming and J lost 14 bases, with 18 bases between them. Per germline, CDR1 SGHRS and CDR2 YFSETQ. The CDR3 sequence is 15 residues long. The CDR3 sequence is CASSLDPGEGSTLHF. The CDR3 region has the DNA TGCGCCAGCAGCTTGGACCCGGGAGAGGGTTCTACCCTCCACTTT.

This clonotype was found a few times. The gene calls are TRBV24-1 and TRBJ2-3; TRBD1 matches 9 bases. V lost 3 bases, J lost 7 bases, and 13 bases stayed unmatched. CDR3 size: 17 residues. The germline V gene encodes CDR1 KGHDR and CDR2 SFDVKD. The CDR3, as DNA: TGTGCCACCAGTGATCCTGGCGCCGGGACAGGGCCATATACGCAGTATTTT. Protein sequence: CATSDPGAGTGPYTQYF.

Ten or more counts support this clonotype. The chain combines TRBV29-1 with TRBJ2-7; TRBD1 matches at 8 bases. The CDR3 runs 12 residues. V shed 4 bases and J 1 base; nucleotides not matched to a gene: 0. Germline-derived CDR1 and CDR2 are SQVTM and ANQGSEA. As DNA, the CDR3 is TGCAGCGTTGGGGACAGGTCCTACGAGCAGTACTTC. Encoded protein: CSVGDRSYEQYF.

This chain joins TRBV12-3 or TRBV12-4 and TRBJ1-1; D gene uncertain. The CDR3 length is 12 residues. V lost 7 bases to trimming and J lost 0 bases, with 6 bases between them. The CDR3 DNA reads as TGTGCCAGCACCCAGATGAACACTGAAGCTTTCTTT. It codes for CASTQMNTEAFF.

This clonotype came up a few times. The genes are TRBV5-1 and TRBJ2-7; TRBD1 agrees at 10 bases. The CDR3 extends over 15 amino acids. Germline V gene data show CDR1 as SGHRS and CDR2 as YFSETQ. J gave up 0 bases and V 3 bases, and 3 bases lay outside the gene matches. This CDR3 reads CASSSGTGVSYEQYF. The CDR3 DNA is TGCGCCAGCAGCTCCGGGACAGGGGTCTCCTACGAGCAGTACTTC. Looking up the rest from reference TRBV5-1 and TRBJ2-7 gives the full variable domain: KAGVTQTPRYLIKTRGQQVTLSCSPISGHRSVSWYQQTPGQGLQFLFEYFSETQRNKGNFPGRFSGRQFSNSRSEMNVSTLELGDSALYLCASSSGTGVSYEQYFGPGTRLTVT.

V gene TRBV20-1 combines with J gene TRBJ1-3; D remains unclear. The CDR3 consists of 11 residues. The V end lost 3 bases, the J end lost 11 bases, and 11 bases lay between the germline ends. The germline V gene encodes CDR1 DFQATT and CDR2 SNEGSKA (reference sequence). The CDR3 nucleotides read TGCAGTGCTAGGACGGTCAAGGCCATATATTTT. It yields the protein CSARTVKAIYF.

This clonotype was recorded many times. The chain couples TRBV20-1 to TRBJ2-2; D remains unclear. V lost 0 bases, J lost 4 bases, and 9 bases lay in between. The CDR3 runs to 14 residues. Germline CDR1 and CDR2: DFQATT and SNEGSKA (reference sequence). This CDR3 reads CSARDAASTGELFF. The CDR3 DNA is TGCAGTGCTAGAGATGCCGCTAGCACCGGGGAGCTGTTTTTT.

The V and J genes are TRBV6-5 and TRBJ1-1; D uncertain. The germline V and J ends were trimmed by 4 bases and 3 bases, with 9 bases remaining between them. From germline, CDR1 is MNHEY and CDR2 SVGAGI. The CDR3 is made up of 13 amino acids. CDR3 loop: CASSSWGDTEAFF. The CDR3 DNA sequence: TGTGCCAGCAGTTCCTGGGGTGACACTGAAGCTTTCTTT.

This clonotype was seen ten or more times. The CDR3 nucleotides read TGCAGCGTTTCTTCCAGTGGGACAGGACCAGTTAACTATGGCTACACCTTC. This translates into CSVSSSGTGPVNYGYTF. The V call is TRBV29-1, the J call TRBJ1-2; TRBD1 aligns across 8 bases. The V segment lost 5 bases and the J segment 1 base; nucleotides outside the gene matches: 15. Germline assignment: CDR1 SQVTM and CDR2 ANQGSEA. This CDR3 spans 17 amino acids.

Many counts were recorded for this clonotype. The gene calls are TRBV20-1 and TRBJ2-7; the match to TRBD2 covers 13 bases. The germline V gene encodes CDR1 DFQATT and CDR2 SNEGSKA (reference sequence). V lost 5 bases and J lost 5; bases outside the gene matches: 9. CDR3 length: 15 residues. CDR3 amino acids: CSAARRTSGSDEQYF. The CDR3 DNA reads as TGCAGTGCTGCCCGAAGGACTAGCGGGAGCGACGAGCAGTACTTC.

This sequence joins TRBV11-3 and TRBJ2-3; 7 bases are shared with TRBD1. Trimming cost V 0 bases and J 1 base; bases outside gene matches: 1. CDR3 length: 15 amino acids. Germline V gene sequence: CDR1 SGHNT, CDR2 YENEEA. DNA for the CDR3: TGTGCCAGCAGCTTAGACACAGGGGGCACAGATACGCAGTATTTT. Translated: CASSLDTGGTDTQYF.

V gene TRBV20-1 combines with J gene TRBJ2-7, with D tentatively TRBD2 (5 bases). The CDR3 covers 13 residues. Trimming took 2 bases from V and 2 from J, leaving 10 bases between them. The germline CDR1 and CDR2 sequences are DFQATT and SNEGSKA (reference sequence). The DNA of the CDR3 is TGCAGTGCTAGAAACGGGATCACCTACGAGCAGTACTTC. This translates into CSARNGITYEQYF.

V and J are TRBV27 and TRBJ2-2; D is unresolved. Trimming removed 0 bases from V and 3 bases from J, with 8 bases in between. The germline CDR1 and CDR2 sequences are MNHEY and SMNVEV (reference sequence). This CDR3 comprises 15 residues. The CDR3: CASSLSRVYTGELFF. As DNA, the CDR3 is TGTGCCAGCAGTTTATCCCGGGTTTACACCGGGGAGCTGTTTTTT.

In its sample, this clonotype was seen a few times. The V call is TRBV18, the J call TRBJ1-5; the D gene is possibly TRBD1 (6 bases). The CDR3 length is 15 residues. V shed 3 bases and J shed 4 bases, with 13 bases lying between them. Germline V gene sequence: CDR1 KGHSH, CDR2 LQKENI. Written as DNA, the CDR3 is TGTGCCAGCTCACCCCTCGGGGGCCGGAATCAGCCCCAGCATTTT. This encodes CASSPLGGRNQPQHF.

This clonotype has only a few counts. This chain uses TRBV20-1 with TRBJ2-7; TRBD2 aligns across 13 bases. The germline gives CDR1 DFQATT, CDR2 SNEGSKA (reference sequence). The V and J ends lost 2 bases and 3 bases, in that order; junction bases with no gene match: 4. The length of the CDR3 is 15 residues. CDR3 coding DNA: TGCAGTGCTAGACCAGGACTAGCGGGAGACTACGAGCAGTACTTC. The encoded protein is CSARPGLAGDYEQYF.

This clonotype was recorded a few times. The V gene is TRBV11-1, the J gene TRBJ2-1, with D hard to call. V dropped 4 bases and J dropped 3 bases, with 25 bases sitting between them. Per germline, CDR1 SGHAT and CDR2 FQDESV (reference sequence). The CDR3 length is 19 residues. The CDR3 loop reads CASSSDQPTVTLHYNEQFF. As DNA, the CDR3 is TGTGCCAGCAGCTCCGACCAACCGACGGTGACTCTCCACTACAATGAGCAGTTCTTC. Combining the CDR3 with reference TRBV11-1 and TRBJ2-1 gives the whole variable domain EAEVAQSPRYKITEKSQAVAFWCDPISGHATLYWYRQILGQGPELLVQFQDESVVDDSQLPKDRFSAERLKGVDSTLKIQPAELGDSAMYLCASSSDQPTVTLHYNEQFFGPGTRLTVL.

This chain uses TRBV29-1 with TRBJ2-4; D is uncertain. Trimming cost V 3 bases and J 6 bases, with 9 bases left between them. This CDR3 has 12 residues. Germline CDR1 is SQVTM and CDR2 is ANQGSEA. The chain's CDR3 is CSVDTGLNIQYF. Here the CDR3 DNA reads TGCAGCGTTGACACCGGTTTAAACATTCAGTACTTC.